The 16 T cell receptor beta chains presented below share a single source sample, sequenced in a study of blood T cell repertoires in COVID-19. The table came from immunoSEQ multiplex PCR; TCRdb's copy has only in-frame clones and leaves some out. Found here are about 39,000 clones, 87% of them singletons; the top ten hold around 24%. Sequenced: peripheral blood. The receptors come from a man aged 45 to 65 with active or convalescent COVID-19.

The chain combines TRBV5-8 with TRBJ1-5; 10 nucleotides align to TRBD1. The CDR3 loop spans 15 amino acids. With 4 bases clipped from V and 4 bases from J, the junction kept 5 bases outside the gene matches. Looked up from germline, CDR1 is SGHTS and CDR2 is YDEGEE. The CDR3 nucleotides are TGTGCCAGCAGCGAAAGACAGGGGGCTAATCAGCCCCAGCATTTT. Amino acid sequence: CASSERQGANQPQHF.

This chain uses TRBV21-1 with TRBJ2-2; TRBD1, as called in the table, went unchecked against the DNA. TRBV21-1 is recorded as a pseudogene. The CDR3 covers 17 residues. The CDR3 DNA sequence: TGTGCCAGCAGCAAAGACCCGGGACACCTGTACACCGGGGAGCTGTTTTTT. Translated: CASSKDPGHLYTGELFF.

The chain recombines TRBV7-6 with TRBJ1-1, with a tentative D call TRBD1 (5 bases). This CDR3 is 12 amino acids long. Trimming took 5 bases from V and 4 from J, leaving 8 bases between them. The germline CDR1 and CDR2 sequences are SGHVS and FNYEAQ. The CDR3, as DNA: TGTGCCAGCAGCGCTGACAGCACTGAAGCTTTCTTT. It translates to CASSADSTEAFF.

This chain connects TRBV18 to TRBJ1-3; D uncertain. V was cut by 2 bases and J by 4 bases, with 9 bases left in between. CDR3 length equals 14 residues. The germline V gene has CDR1 KGHSH and CDR2 LQKENI. CDR3 amino acids: CASSPGRWGNTIYF. The DNA for the CDR3 is TGTGCCAGCTCACCAGGGAGATGGGGAAACACCATATATTTT. The full variable domain, completed using reference TRBV18 and TRBJ1-3, is NAGVMQNPRHLVRRRGQEARLRCSPMKGHSHVYWYRQLPEEGLKFMVYLQKENIIDESGMPKERFSAEFPKEGPSILRIQQVVRGDSAAYFCASSPGRWGNTIYFGEGSWLTVV.

A few counts support this clone. The V and J genes are TRBV27 and TRBJ2-1, with 10 bases matching TRBD2. V was pared by 7 bases and J by 7 bases, with 13 bases of the junction left unmatched. Germline V gene data show CDR1 as MNHEY and CDR2 as SMNVEV (reference sequence). The CDR3 loop spans 16 amino acids. The CDR3 reads CASTTGTLAGRNEQFF. CDR3 coding DNA: TGTGCCAGCACCACCGGAACACTAGCGGGAAGGAATGAGCAGTTCTTC.

This chain's CDR3 is CASSVGTPGQNTEAFF. The CDR3, as DNA: TGTGCCAGCAGCGTAGGGACACCGGGACAGAACACTGAAGCTTTCTTT. The chain is built from TRBV9 and TRBJ1-1; D is possibly TRBD1 (6 bases). The CDR3 extends over 16 amino acids. Trimming removed 0 bases from V and 1 base from J, with 13 bases in between. The germline gives CDR1 SGDLS, CDR2 YYNGEE.

V is TRBV7-7 and J is TRBJ2-1, with D possibly matching TRBD2 (7 bases). The CDR3 is 16 residues long. V was clipped by 5 bases and J by 2 bases, with 16 bases between them. Germline loops: CDR1 SSHAT, CDR2 FNYEAQ (reference sequence). This CDR3 is CASSPRGGGPYNEQFF. The DNA of the CDR3 is TGTGCCAGCAGCCCCCGTGGGGGGGGCCCCTACAATGAGCAGTTCTTC.

The chain carries TRBV3-1 (or the pseudogene TRBV3-2) and TRBJ1-1, with D possibly being TRBD1 (6 bases). CDR3 size: 14 residues. The ends were cut back, 2 bases at V and 9 bases at J, with 16 bases in the middle. CDR1 and CDR2 (germline): LGHDT, YNNKEL (reference sequence). The CDR3 nucleotides are TGTGCCAGCAGCCAAAAGGGGGTCCAGGTTCAAGCTTTCTTT. It yields the protein CASSQKGVQVQAFF.

J is TRBJ1-4 and V is TRBV7-6, with 7 bases lining up with TRBD1. The CDR3 has 17 amino acids. Per the germline V gene, CDR1 is SGHVS and CDR2 is FNYEAQ. V trimming: 0 bases; J trimming: 6 bases; junction bases outside the gene matches: 10. The CDR3 DNA sequence: TGTGCCAGCAGCTTAGCGGCAGGGGCAGGGGGGCATGAAAAACTGTTTTTT. Amino acid sequence: CASSLAAGAGGHEKLFF. Complete variable domain (other parts from reference TRBV7-6 and TRBJ1-4): GAGVSQSPRYKVTKRGQDVALRCDPISGHVSLYWYRQALGQGPEFLTYFNYEAQQDKSGLPNDRFSAERPEGSISTLTIQRTEQRDSAMYRCASSLAAGAGGHEKLFFGSGTQLSVL.

The gene calls are TRBV2 and TRBJ1-5; a weak D match, TRBD1 (5 bases). The CDR3 is 15 amino acids. The germline CDR1 and CDR2 sequences are SNHLY and FYNNEI. Trimming removed 1 base from V and 7 bases from J, with 14 bases in between. Written as DNA, the CDR3 is TGTGCCAGCAGTGAAGTGCGGGCAGGGAGGCAGCCCCAGCATTTT. Amino acid sequence: CASSEVRAGRQPQHF.

J is TRBJ2-5 and V is TRBV2, with 7 bases matching TRBD1. The germline V gene has CDR1 SNHLY and CDR2 FYNNEI. The junction had 7 bases not matched to a gene; V was cut back by 4 bases and J by 5 bases. This CDR3 contains 14 residues. The CDR3 DNA is TGTGCCAGCAGTGTCAACAGGGGCGGGGAGACCCAGTACTTC. It yields the protein CASSVNRGGETQYF.

J is TRBJ2-7 and V is TRBV10-1, with 7 bases identical to TRBD1. V lost 0 bases to trimming and J lost 2 bases; unmatched junction nucleotides: 16. Germline-derived CDR1 and CDR2 are WNHNN and SYGVQD (reference sequence). The CDR3 has 19 residues. The CDR3 DNA reads as TGCGCCAGCAGTGAGTCTTGGGACAGACCCTTACCTCATACCTACGAGCAGTACGTC. Its protein product is CASSESWDRPLPHTYEQYV.

This clone was recorded once. This sequence joins TRBV10-3 and TRBJ2-7; the D gene is possibly TRBD1 (6 bases). Germline CDR1 and CDR2: ENHRY and SYGVKD. This CDR3 region has 15 residues. V was clipped by 2 bases and J by 3 bases, with 14 bases between them. CDR3: CAISEEQGRGYEQYF. In DNA, the CDR3 is TGTGCCATCAGTGAGGAACAGGGACGTGGCTACGAGCAGTACTTC.

This chain uses TRBV27 with TRBJ1-6; 8 positions agree with TRBD1. The CDR3 has 15 amino acids. CDR1 and CDR2 (germline): MNHEY, SMNVEV (reference sequence). J was trimmed by 9 bases and V by 3 bases; bases with no gene match: 7. For the CDR3, the DNA is TGTGCCAGCAGTTTGGGTACAGGGACAGGTTCACCCCTCCACTTT. Amino acids: CASSLGTGTGSPLHF.

This chain uses TRBV6-2 or TRBV6-3 with TRBJ2-3, with 9 bases identical to TRBD2. The germline gives CDR1 MNHEY, CDR2 SVGEGT. CDR3 size: 15 residues. With 7 bases clipped from V and 5 bases from J, the junction kept 10 bases outside the gene matches. The CDR3 reads CASTPIAGVVDTQYF. The DNA for the CDR3 is TGTGCCAGCACCCCAATAGCGGGAGTGGTAGATACGCAGTATTTT.

The chain carries TRBV3-1 (or the pseudogene TRBV3-2) and TRBJ1-1, with D possibly being TRBD1 (5 bases). The germline gives CDR1 LGHDT, CDR2 YNNKEL (reference sequence). The CDR3 has 15 amino acids. Trimming took 0 bases from V and 4 from J, leaving 12 bases between them. The CDR3, as DNA: TGTGCCAGCAGCCAAGAAAGGGTAAGGGGCACTGAAGCTTTCTTT. This gives the protein CASSQERVRGTEAFF.